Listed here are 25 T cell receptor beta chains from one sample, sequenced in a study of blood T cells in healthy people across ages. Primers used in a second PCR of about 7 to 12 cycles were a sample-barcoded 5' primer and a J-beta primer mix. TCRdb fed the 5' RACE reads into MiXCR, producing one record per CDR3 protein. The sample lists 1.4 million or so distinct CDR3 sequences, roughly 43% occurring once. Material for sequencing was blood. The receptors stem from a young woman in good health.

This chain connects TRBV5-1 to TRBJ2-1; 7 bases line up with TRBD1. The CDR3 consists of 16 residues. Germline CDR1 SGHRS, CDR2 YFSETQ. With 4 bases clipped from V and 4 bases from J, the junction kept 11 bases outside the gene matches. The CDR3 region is CASSLQRTGAYNEQFF. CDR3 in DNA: TGCGCCAGCAGCCTGCAAAGGACAGGTGCTTACAATGAGCAGTTCTTC. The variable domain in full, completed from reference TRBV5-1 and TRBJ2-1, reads KAGVTQTPRYLIKTRGQQVTLSCSPISGHRSVSWYQQTPGQGLQFLFEYFSETQRNKGNFPGRFSGRQFSNSRSEMNVSTLELGDSALYLCASSLQRTGAYNEQFFGPGTRLTVL.

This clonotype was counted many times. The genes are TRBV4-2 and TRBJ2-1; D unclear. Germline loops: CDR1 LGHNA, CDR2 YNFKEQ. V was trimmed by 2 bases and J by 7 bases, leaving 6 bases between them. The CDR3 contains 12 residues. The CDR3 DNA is TGTGCCAGCAGCCAATGGGCGAATGAGCAGTTCTTC. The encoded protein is CASSQWANEQFF.

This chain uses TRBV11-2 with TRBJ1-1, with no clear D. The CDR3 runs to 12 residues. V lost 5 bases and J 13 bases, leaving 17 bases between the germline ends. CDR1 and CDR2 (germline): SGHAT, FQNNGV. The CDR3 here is CASSDPTRIGFF. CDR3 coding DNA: TGTGCCAGCAGCGACCCAACTAGGATTGGTTTCTTT.

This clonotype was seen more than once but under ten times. In nucleotides, the CDR3 is TGCAGTGCTTTGGGGACAGGGAGAGGAGGCAATCAGCCCCAGCATTTT. Protein sequence: CSALGTGRGGNQPQHF. This chain uses TRBV20-1 with TRBJ1-5; TRBD1 aligns across 9 bases. V was pared by 5 bases and J by 2 bases, with 10 bases of the junction left unmatched. CDR1 is DFQATT and CDR2 is SNEGSKA in the germline V gene (reference sequence). This CDR3 comprises 16 residues.

CDR3 sequence: CASSPSSSGLEQYF. In nucleotides, the CDR3 is TGTGCCAGCAGCCCGTCAAGCAGCGGGCTAGAGCAGTACTTC. V gene TRBV7-8 combines with J gene TRBJ2-7; D perhaps matches TRBD2 (6 bases). The CDR3 has 14 amino acids. V lost 5 bases to trimming and J lost 7 bases, with 18 bases between them. Germline CDR1 is SGHVS and CDR2 is FQNEAQ. Full variable domain (outside the CDR3, taken from reference TRBV7-8 and TRBJ2-7): GAGVSQSPRYKVAKRGQDVALRCDPISGHVSLFWYQQALGQGPEFLTYFQNEAQLDKSGLPSDRFFAERPEGSVSTLKIQRTQQEDSAVYLCASSPSSSGLEQYFGPGTRLTVT.

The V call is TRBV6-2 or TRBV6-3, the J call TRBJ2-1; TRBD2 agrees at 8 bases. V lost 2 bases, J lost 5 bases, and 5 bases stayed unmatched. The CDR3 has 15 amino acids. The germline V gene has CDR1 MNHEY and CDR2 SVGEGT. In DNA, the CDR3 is TGTGCCAGCAGTTACCCCGGGAGGGCGCACAATGAGCAGTTCTTC. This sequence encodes CASSYPGRAHNEQFF.

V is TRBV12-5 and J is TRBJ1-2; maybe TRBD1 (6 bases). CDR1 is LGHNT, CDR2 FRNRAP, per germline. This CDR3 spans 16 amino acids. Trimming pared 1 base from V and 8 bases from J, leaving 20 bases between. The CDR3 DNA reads TGTGCTAGTGGTTTGGCCCACCCGGACAGAGGTACGGGCTACACCTTC. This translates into CASGLAHPDRGTGYTF.

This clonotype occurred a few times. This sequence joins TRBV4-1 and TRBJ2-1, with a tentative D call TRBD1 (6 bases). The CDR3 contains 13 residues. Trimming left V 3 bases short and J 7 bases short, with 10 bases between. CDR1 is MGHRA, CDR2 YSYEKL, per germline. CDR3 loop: CASSQLTGNEQFF. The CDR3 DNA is TGCGCCAGCAGCCAGCTGACAGGAAATGAGCAGTTCTTC.

CDR3 loop: CASSQPTSGKAYEQYF. The CDR3, as DNA: TGTGCCAGCAGTCAGCCGACTAGCGGGAAGGCCTACGAGCAGTACTTC. The chain is built from TRBV6-5 and TRBJ2-7, with 11 bases matching TRBD2. The CDR3 length is 16 residues. With 5 bases clipped from V and 2 bases from J, the junction kept 8 bases outside the gene matches. The germline V gene encodes CDR1 MNHEY and CDR2 SVGAGI.

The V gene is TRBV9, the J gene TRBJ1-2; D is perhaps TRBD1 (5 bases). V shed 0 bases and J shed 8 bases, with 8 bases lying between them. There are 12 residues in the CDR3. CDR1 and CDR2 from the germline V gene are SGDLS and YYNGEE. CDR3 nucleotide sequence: TGTGCCAGCAGCGTAGGGGGCAGGGGCTACACCTTC. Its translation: CASSVGGRGYTF.

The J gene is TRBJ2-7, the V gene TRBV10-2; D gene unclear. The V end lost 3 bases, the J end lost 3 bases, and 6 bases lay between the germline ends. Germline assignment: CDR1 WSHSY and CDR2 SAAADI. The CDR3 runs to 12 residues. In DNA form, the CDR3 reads TGCGCCAGCAGTGAAACGGACTACGAGCAGTACTTC. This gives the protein CASSETDYEQYF.

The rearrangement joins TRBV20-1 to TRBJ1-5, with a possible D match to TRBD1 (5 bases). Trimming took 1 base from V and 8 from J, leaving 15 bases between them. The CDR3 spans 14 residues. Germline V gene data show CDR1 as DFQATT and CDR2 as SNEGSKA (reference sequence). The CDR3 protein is CSARVGRAREPQHF. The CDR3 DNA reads TGCAGTGCTAGAGTAGGCAGGGCGAGGGAGCCCCAGCATTTT.

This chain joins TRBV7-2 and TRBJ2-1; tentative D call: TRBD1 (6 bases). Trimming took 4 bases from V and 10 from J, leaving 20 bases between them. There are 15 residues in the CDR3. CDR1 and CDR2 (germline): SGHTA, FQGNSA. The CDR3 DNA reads TGTGCCAGCAGCTCCTCCAACCCCTGGGGGCAGGAGCAGTTCTTC. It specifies CASSSSNPWGQEQFF.

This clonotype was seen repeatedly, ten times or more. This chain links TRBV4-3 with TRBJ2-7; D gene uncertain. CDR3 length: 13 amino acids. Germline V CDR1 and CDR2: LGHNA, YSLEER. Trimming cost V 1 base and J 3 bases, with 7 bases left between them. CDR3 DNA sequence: TGCGCCAGCAGCCAAGGGGGTGGCTACGAGCAGTACTTC. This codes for CASSQGGGYEQYF.

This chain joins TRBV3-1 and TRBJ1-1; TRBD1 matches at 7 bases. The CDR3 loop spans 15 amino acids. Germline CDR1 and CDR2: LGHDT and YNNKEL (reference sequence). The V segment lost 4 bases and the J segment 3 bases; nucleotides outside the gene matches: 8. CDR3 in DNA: TGTGCCAGCAGCCCCCCCCGAGGGGGCCACACTGAAGCTTTCTTT. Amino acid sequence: CASSPPRGGHTEAFF.

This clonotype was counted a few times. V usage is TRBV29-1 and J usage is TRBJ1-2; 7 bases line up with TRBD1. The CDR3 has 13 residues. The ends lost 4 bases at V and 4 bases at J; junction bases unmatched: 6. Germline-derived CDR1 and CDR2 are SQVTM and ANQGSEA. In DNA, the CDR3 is TGCAGCGTTGCCCCTGGGACAGCCTATGGCTACACCTTC. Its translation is CSVAPGTAYGYTF.

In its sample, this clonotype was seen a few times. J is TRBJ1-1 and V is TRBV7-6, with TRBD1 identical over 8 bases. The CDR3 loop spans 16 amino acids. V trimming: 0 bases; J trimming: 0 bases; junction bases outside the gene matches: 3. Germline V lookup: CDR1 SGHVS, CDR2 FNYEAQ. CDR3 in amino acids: CASSLARTGLNTEAFF. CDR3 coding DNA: TGTGCCAGCAGCTTAGCGAGGACAGGGCTGAACACTGAAGCTTTCTTT.

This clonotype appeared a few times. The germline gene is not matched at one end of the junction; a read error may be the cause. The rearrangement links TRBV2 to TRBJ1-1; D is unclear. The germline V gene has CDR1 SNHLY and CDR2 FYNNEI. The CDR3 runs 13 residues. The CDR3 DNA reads TGTGCCAGCAGCGAAGAGATGAACACTGAAGCTTTCTTT. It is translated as CASSEEMNTEAFF.

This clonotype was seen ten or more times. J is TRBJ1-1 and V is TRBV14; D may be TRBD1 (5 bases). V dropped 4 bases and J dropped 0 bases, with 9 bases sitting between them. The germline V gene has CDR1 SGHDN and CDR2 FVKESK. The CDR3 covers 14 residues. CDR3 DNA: TGTGCCAGCAGCCCGCCAGGGATGAACACTGAAGCTTTCTTT. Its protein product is CASSPPGMNTEAFF.

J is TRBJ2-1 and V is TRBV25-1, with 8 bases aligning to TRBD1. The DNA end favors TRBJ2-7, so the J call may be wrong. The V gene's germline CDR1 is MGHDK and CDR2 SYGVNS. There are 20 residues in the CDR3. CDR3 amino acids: CASSEGQGYHTAGSYNEQYF. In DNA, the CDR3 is TGTGCCAGCAGTGAAGGACAGGGTTATCACACCGCAGGCTCCTACAATGAGCAGTACTTC.

The CDR3 nucleotides are TGTGCCAGCAGTGAAATCCCCCCCTACGAGCAGTACTTC. It translates to CASSEIPPYEQYF. This chain joins TRBV6-1 and TRBJ2-7, with no clear D. V lost 2 bases to trimming and J lost 2 bases, with 7 bases between them. This CDR3 is 13 amino acids long. CDR1 MNHNS and CDR2 SASEGT come from the germline V gene.

CDR3 DNA sequence: TGTGCCAGCAGTGCACCCGGAGGCTCCTCCTACGAGCAGTACTTC. Amino acid sequence: CASSAPGGSSYEQYF. This chain joins TRBV4-2 and TRBJ2-7; D is perhaps TRBD2 (5 bases). CDR3 length: 15 amino acids. Germline V gene sequence: CDR1 LGHNA, CDR2 YNFKEQ. Trimming stripped 6 bases from V and 0 bases from J, with 15 bases between.

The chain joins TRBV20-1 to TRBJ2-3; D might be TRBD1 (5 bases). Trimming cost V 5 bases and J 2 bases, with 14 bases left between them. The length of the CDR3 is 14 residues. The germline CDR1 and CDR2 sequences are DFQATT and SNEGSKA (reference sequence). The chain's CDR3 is CSAPRPGPTDTQYF. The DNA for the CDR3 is TGCAGTGCTCCCCGCCCAGGGCCCACAGATACGCAGTATTTT.

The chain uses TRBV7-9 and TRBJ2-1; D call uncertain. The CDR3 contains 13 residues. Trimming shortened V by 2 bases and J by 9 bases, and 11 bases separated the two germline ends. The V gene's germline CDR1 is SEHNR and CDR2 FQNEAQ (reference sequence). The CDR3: CASSLNGLTEQFF. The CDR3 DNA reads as TGTGCCAGCAGCTTAAATGGTCTCACTGAGCAGTTCTTC. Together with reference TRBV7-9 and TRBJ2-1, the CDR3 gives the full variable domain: DTGVSQNPRHKITKRGQNVTFRCDPISEHNRLYWYRQTLGQGPEFLTYFQNEAQLEKSRLLSDRFSAERPKGSFSTLEIQRTEQGDSAMYLCASSLNGLTEQFFGPGTRLTVL.

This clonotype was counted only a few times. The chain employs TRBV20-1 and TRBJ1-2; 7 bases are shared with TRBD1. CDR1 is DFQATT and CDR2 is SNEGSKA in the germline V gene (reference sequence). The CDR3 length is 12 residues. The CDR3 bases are TGCTGTATCGGGACAGCCAACTATGGCTACACCTTC. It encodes CCIGTANYGYTF.